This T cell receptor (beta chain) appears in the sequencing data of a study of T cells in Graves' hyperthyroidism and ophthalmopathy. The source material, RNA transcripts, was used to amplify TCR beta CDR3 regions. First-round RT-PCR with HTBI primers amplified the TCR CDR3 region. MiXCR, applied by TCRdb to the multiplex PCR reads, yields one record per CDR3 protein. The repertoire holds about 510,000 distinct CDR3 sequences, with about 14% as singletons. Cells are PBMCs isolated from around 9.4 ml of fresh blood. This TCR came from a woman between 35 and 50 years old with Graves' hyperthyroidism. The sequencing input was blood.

The CDR3 DNA reads TGCGCCAGCAGCTTAACAGCAGGGGAGTCCAATGAGCAGTTCTTC. This encodes CASSLTAGESNEQFF. The chain is built from TRBV5-1 and TRBJ2-1; maybe TRBD1 (6 bases). Germline V gene data show CDR1 as SGHRS and CDR2 as YFSETQ. Trimming pared 2 bases from V and 6 bases from J, leaving 15 bases between. CDR3 size: 15 residues. Full variable domain (missing parts from reference TRBV5-1 and TRBJ2-1): KAGVTQTPRYLIKTRGQQVTLSCSPISGHRSVSWYQQTPGQGLQFLFEYFSETQRNKGNFPGRFSGRQFSNSRSEMNVSTLELGDSALYLCASSLTAGESNEQFFGPGTRLTVL.